This T cell receptor (beta chain) was captured by sequencing in a study of Ad26.COV2.S vaccination and SARS-CoV-2 variants (dated by TCRdb to the early 2020s). General notes on the study: Donors in the vaccine arm were drawn from COV1001, a multicentre, randomized, double-blind, placebo-controlled phase I-IIa trial testing Ad26.COV2.S in healthy adults. Investigators remained blinded to trial group allocation during experiments and outcome assessment. Ad26.COV2.S was administered intramuscularly at 5 x 10^10 or 1 x 10^11 viral particles, either as a single shot or as two shots given 56 days apart. The TCR-sequenced set comprised approximately 32 samples: approximately 19 Ad26.COV2.S vaccine recipients, 5 placebo recipients and 8 SARS-CoV-2 convalescent individuals. The specificity and breadth of SARS-CoV-2-reactive T cell receptors after Ad26.COV2.S vaccination were assessed by TCRbeta repertoire sequencing. Trial participants were randomized into five groups of five: low-dose or high-dose Ad26.COV2.S given once or twice, or placebo on both occasions.

V drops 6 bases and J drops 1 base, leaving 9 bases in between. The germline V gene specifies MNHEY as CDR1 and SVGAGI as CDR2. The CDR3 starts with the cysteine, ends with the phenylalanine, and has 13 residues. Only CDR3 DNA is held: 39 bases, read in frame from base 1. What the work shows at the level of the full study, not this receptor alone: Vaccine and placebo recipients had comparable non-spike TCR breadth, which fits with the vaccine containing only spike. According to the authors, total T cell responses may have been underestimated by the TCR breadth and depth analyses. Spike-specific TCR breadth was higher in Ad26.COV2.S recipients than in placebo recipients (P = 0.0014). Substantial breadth of spike-specific CD8+ and CD4+ T cell responses was reported after vaccination. Comparing responses between vaccine doses or regimens was not something the study was powered to do.

TCRbeta CDR3 regions were sequenced with the immunoSEQ Assay. After extraction, genomic DNA underwent amplification by bias-controlled multiplex PCR, followed by high-throughput sequencing. The original methods were these. To quantify the absolute abundance of each unique TCRbeta CDR3 region, sequences were collapsed and filtered. Usable DNA was measured by amplifying reference genes present in all nucleated cells, and TCRbeta template counts were normalized to that usable DNA to estimate T cell fraction. Repertoire TCRs were annotated as SARS-CoV-2-specific by exact matching of V gene, CDR3 amino acid sequence and J gene to a known reactive TCR set. The reference SARS-CoV-2 TCR set came from MIRA and was filtered for enrichment in COVID-19-positive ImmuneCODE repertoires, removing public or cross-reactive TCRs. Using the MIRA antigens, annotated TCRs were further analysed by specific ORF or by position within an ORF. Depth was the summed frequency of annotated unique rearrangements, while breadth was defined as annotated unique rearrangements over total unique productive rearrangements. Group comparisons of TCR breadth used two-sided Wilcoxon rank-sum tests. TCRdb obtained this table from immuneACCESS and retained in-frame rearrangements with V and J assigned. These tables miss some clones; where compared with another copy, unresolved V genes account for less than half of the shortfall, and the remainder is unexplained. Clone size and the V and J calls come from that table; the DNA yielded D and trimming. Within this sample are about 330,000 clones, with around 90% of them counted one time only. Around 5.5% of the sample is held by the ten biggest clonotypes.

This specimen's treatment or condition label, interpreted: about 20 received Ad26.COV2.S at low or high dose, single or two shots; 5 received placebo; per-sample allocation not given. Repertoires of vaccine and placebo recipients were sequenced from samples taken on day 63 after the first injection. Between 29 July and 7 August 2020, Cohort 1b enrolled 25 adults aged 18-55 years at one site in Boston, USA. Ad26.COV2.S consisted of a replication-incompetent adenovirus type 26 vector by which a prefusion-stabilized SARS-CoV-2 spike protein from the original Wuhan strain was expressed. Note on this clone: No cognate antigen has been identified for it. Per-base quality was not reported, and no clone a single base away is much larger than it.

The sequencing here drew on peripheral blood, taken in a trial of Ad26.COV2.S vaccine versus placebo. The chain employs TRBV6-5 and TRBJ1-1; the D gene is unclear. The clonotype was recovered from a person aged 18-60 years who received the Ad26.COV2.S COVID-19 vaccine or a placebo. Read as DNA, the sequence is TGTGCCAGCAGCCACTTCAGGAACACTGAAGCTTTCTTT. This yields the protein CASSHFRNTEAFF.